This T cell receptor (beta chain) was found in a study of blood T cell repertoires in COVID-19. As for the study in general: The samples span acute and convalescent COVID-19 from the United States, Italy and Spain. In each case, the material was cDNA or gDNA derived from T cells, B-cell-depleted T cells, or PBMCs.

V was shortened by 0 bases and J by 0 bases, with 11 bases between the two germline ends. This CDR3 is built from 15 residues. Germline loops: CDR1 GTSNPN, CDR2 SVGIG (reference sequence). Original handling: From reference gene primer amplification, estimates of nucleated cell counts were derived. Some clones are missing from TCRdb's copy, which holds only in-frame ones; the method was immunoSEQ multiplex PCR. The DNA was the basis for D and trimming; V, J and clone size are from that table. Among a few hundred thousand clones listed, approximately 82% were seen once. V is TRBV30 and J is TRBJ1-1; D gene ambiguous. The sequence derives from a man aged 55 to 70 who had recovered from COVID-19. Sequenced sample: peripheral blood. The chain's CDR3 is CAWSVRRAVNTEAFF. CDR3 nucleotide sequence: TGTGCCTGGAGTGTACGTCGCGCGGTGAACACTGAAGCTTTCTTT.